What follows are 12 T cell receptor beta chains derived from one specimen sequenced in a study of cytomegalovirus exposure and HLA in healthy donors. The method was immunoSEQ multiplex PCR; TCRdb's version includes in-frame clones alone and lacks a portion of them. The table lists about 130,000 clones, nearly 90% of them singletons. The sample was PBMCs. Receptor source: a woman under 30 in good health and CMV-seronegative.

This clone was recorded a few times. The V and J genes are TRBV5-1 and TRBJ1-1, with a weak D call TRBD1 (6 bases). Germline loops: CDR1 SGHRS, CDR2 YFSETQ. The CDR3 has 15 residues. V was clipped by 4 bases and J by 5 bases, with 18 bases between them. The CDR3, as DNA: TGCGCCAGCAGCCAACTCGAGGGGGGGAGGACTGAAGCTTTCTTT. Its protein is CASSQLEGGRTEAFF.

This sequence joins TRBV11-2 and TRBJ2-5; 9 nucleotides agree with TRBD1. Germline CDR1 reads SGHAT; CDR2 reads FQNNGV. V was clipped by 5 bases and J by 4 bases; unmatched bases: 8. The CDR3 has 15 residues. This CDR3 reads CASSTTGGNGETQYF. DNA of the CDR3: TGTGCCAGCAGCACGACAGGGGGTAATGGAGAGACCCAGTACTTC.

This clone showed up just once. The chain links TRBV5-1 to TRBJ1-2; perhaps TRBD1 as D (6 bases). Trimming took 0 bases from V and 2 from J, leaving 8 bases between them. The CDR3 covers 14 residues. CDR1 is SGHRS and CDR2 is YFSETQ in the germline V gene. CDR3 DNA sequence: TGCGCCAGCAGCTTGGGGCAGGGGAACTATGGCTACACCTTC. Protein: CASSLGQGNYGYTF.

The chain combines TRBV7-9 with TRBJ1-4, with no clear D. The CDR3 contains 14 residues. CDR1 is SEHNR, CDR2 FQNEAQ, per germline (reference sequence). V lost 3 bases and J lost 5, with 10 bases in between. In nucleotides, the CDR3 is TGTGCCAGCAGCTTGCGTCAGGAAAATGAAAAACTGTTTTTT. Its translation: CASSLRQENEKLFF.

The rearrangement joins TRBV2 to TRBJ1-3; 7 bases fit TRBD1. CDR3 size: 15 residues. CDR1 is SNHLY, CDR2 FYNNEI, per germline. Germline trimming cut 5 bases from V and 8 bases from J; bases unmatched to any gene: 12. CDR3: CASSPSGGGRDTIYF. The DNA for the CDR3 is TGTGCCAGCAGTCCCAGCGGAGGGGGCCGGGACACCATATATTTT.

V usage is TRBV12-5 and J usage is TRBJ1-1; 10 nucleotides line up with TRBD1. Germline CDR1 is LGHNT and CDR2 is FRNRAP. The CDR3 length is 15 residues. Trimming removed 2 bases from V and 3 bases from J; junction bases left unmatched: 3. The CDR3 protein is CASGLRGTGDTEAFF. As DNA, the CDR3 is TGTGCTAGTGGTTTGAGGGGGACAGGGGACACTGAAGCTTTCTTT.

The chain has TRBV2 and TRBJ1-2; 9 bases fit TRBD1. Germline V gene sequence: CDR1 SNHLY, CDR2 FYNNEI. The CDR3 has 15 residues. V shed 6 bases, J shed 3 bases, and the junction held 8 bases outside the gene matches. The CDR3 here is CASRTGTGTDYGYTF. In DNA, the CDR3 is TGTGCCAGCAGGACCGGGACAGGGACAGACTATGGCTACACCTTC.

This clone was recorded only once. The gene calls are TRBV2 and TRBJ2-3; 9 nucleotides match TRBD2. The CDR3 is made up of 14 amino acids. Germline loops: CDR1 SNHLY, CDR2 FYNNEI. V shed 8 bases, J shed 3 bases, and the junction held 6 bases outside the gene matches. CDR3 sequence: CASGWTSETDTQYF. CDR3 sequence (DNA): TGTGCCAGCGGATGGACTAGCGAAACAGATACGCAGTATTTT.

The chain is built from TRBV5-8 and TRBJ1-2, with D perhaps TRBD1 (5 bases). Germline V gene data show CDR1 as SGHTS and CDR2 as YDEGEE. This CDR3 spans 16 amino acids. V was clipped by 0 bases and J by 4 bases, with 16 bases between them. The CDR3 region is CASSLARLGVGYGYTF. The CDR3 DNA sequence: TGTGCCAGCAGCTTGGCCAGGTTAGGGGTGGGCTATGGCTACACCTTC.

The chain couples TRBV5-1 to TRBJ2-6; tentative D call: TRBD1 (6 bases). V was trimmed by 7 bases and J by 0 bases, leaving 17 bases between them. CDR3 size: 17 residues. From germline, CDR1 is SGHRS and CDR2 YFSETQ. The CDR3 sequence is CASFPSTGTSGANVLTF. CDR3 bases: TGCGCCAGCTTTCCCTCGACAGGTACCTCTGGGGCCAACGTCCTGACTTTC. Full variable domain (rest looked up from reference TRBV5-1 and TRBJ2-6): KAGVTQTPRYLIKTRGQQVTLSCSPISGHRSVSWYQQTPGQGLQFLFEYFSETQRNKGNFPGRFSGRQFSNSRSEMNVSTLELGDSALYLCASFPSTGTSGANVLTFGAGSRLTVL.

The chain couples TRBV28 to TRBJ1-2, with 8 nucleotides matching TRBD1. V shed 6 bases and J 3 bases; nucleotides not matched to a gene: 6. The CDR3 is 14 amino acids. The germline gives CDR1 MDHEN, CDR2 SYDVKM. The chain's CDR3 is CASSPEDRDYGYTF. The CDR3 DNA follows: TGTGCCAGCAGCCCGGAGGACAGGGACTATGGCTACACCTTC.

V and J are TRBV2 and TRBJ2-3; 10 positions match TRBD2. The CDR3 totals 16 residues. CDR1 is SNHLY and CDR2 is FYNNEI in the germline V gene. V was pared by 7 bases and J by 6 bases, with 13 bases of the junction left unmatched. The CDR3 spells CASISPSGGAGDTQYF. The CDR3 DNA is TGTGCCAGCATCTCCCCGAGCGGGGGGGCGGGGGATACGCAGTATTTT.